A single TCR beta chain is shown here with its context. Antigen: not known. Data came from immunoSEQ multiplex PCR; TCRdb stores just in-frame clones and leaves some out. The data show about 1,900 clones, around 80% seen once. The record originates from a study of immune cell composition in non-small cell lung cancer. The study's findings and limits: Lung adenocarcinomas had lower top 10 clone scores and clonality than squamous tumours.

This sequence originates from a human donor with non-small cell lung cancer. Sequenced: lung tumor tissue.

The CDR3 region is CASSHTTGWMTYEQYF. The DNA of the CDR3 is TGTGCCAGCAGTCATACGACAGGCTGGATGACCTACGAGCAGTACTTC. V and J are TRBV28 and TRBJ2-7; perhaps TRBD1 as D (6 bases). Germline CDR1 reads MDHEN; CDR2 reads SYDVKM. This CDR3 contains 16 residues. V shed 5 bases and J shed 2 bases, with 19 bases lying between them.